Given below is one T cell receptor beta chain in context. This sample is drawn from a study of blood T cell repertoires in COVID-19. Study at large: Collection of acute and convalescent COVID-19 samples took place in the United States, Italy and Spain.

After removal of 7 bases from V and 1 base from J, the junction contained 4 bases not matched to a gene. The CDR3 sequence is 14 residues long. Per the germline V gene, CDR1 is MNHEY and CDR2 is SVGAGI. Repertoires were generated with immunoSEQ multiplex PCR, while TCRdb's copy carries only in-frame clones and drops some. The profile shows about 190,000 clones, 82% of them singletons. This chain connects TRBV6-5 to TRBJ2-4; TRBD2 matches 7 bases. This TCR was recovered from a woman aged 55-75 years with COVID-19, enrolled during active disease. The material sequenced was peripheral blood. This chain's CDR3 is CASKGRAAKNIQYF. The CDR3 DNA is TGTGCCAGCAAAGGGAGGGCGGCCAAAAACATTCAGTACTTC.